The clone carrying this T cell receptor beta chain was detected once. The antigen is unknown. This CDR3 has 14 amino acids. V lost 5 bases and J 2 bases, leaving 11 bases between the germline ends. The germline gives CDR1 SGHTA, CDR2 FQGNSA. The record originates from a study of T cell responses to AZD1222 COVID-19 vaccine. Study-level findings and limits: Recipients of two AZD1222 doses showed rising Spike-specific TCR breadth and depth. Unmutated regions of variants are reportedly targeted by nearly half of spike-specific TCRs. It was only after the peak T cell response that any repertoires were sampled. Among the donors, most were white British and more were female, and clonal diversity was possibly underestimated.

The repertoire was sequenced with immunoSEQ multiplex PCR; TCRdb's copy has only in-frame clones and lacks some. The sample includes 130,000 to 150,000 clones, approximately 88% of them seen just once. This clonotype originated in an adult in good health. This chain uses TRBV7-2 with TRBJ2-3, with D hard to call. The sequencing here drew on peripheral blood, taken on day 0 of MenACWY control vaccination. The CDR3 nucleotides read TGTGCCAGCAGCCAGGTTAGCTCCACAGATACGCAGTATTTT. It encodes CASSQVSSTDTQYF.